The 31 T cell receptor beta chains below all came from one sample that was sequenced in a study of shared clonotypes between healthy human individuals. Profiling relied on immunoSEQ multiplex PCR, and the TCRdb table lists in-frame clones only, not all of them. The sample comprises 600,000 or so clones, 98% of which are singletons, and 0.25% to 0.35% rests with the top ten. The naive CD8 population came from CD45RO-negative cells selected for CCR7, without terminally differentiated effector memory CD45RA+ cells. The sample taken for sequencing was naive CD8+ T cells sorted from blood. These receptors all come from a man aged 25-45 years in good health.

This chain links TRBV11-1 with TRBJ2-7; 9 bases line up with TRBD1. Trimming removed 5 bases from V and 4 bases from J; junction bases left unmatched: 9. The CDR3 consists of 15 residues. In germline, CDR1 is SGHAT, CDR2 FQDESV (reference sequence). The CDR3 DNA follows: TGTGCCAGCAGCATTGGGACAGGGTTTTTGTACGAGCAGTACTTC. Amino acid sequence: CASSIGTGFLYEQYF.

This clone was observed a single time. CDR3 loop: CASSPLEGSADTQYF. CDR3 sequence (DNA): TGCGCCAGCAGTCCTCTCGAGGGGAGCGCAGATACGCAGTATTTT. The chain is built from TRBV10-1 and TRBJ2-3; either TRBD1 or TRBD2 may supply D (5 bases each). From germline, CDR1 is WNHNN and CDR2 SYGVQD (reference sequence). V was trimmed by 5 bases and J by 4 bases, leaving 16 bases between them. The CDR3 has 15 amino acids.

The chain uses TRBV5-1 and TRBJ2-1; TRBD2 matches at 11 bases. V shed 0 bases and J 8 bases; nucleotides not matched to a gene: 7. This CDR3 has 16 residues. The germline V gene encodes CDR1 SGHRS and CDR2 YFSETQ. The DNA of the CDR3 is TGCGCCAGCAGCTTGGCCGGTCTAGCGGGAGGAGATGAGCAGTTCTTC. Its translation is CASSLAGLAGGDEQFF.

The chain combines TRBV6-4 with TRBJ2-1; TRBD2 agrees at 12 bases. J lost 5 bases, V lost 4 bases, and 0 bases had no gene match. Germline CDR1 reads MRHNA; CDR2 reads SNTAGT. The CDR3 extends over 14 amino acids. The CDR3 bases are TGTGCCAGCAGTGGACTAGCGGGAGACAATGAGCAGTTCTTC. As protein: CASSGLAGDNEQFF.

The V call is TRBV5-4, the J call TRBJ2-3; D is unclear. The V end was cut by 4 bases, the J end by 8 bases, with 11 bases between. Looked up from germline, CDR1 is SGHNT and CDR2 is YYREEE (reference sequence). This CDR3 is built from 12 residues. In DNA, the CDR3 is TGTGCCAGCAGCGCCAGTTCGGGTACGCAGTATTTT. Protein product: CASSASSGTQYF. The full variable domain, rest sourced from reference TRBV5-4 and TRBJ2-3, is ETGVTQSPTHLIKTRGQQVTLRCSSQSGHNTVSWYQQALGQGPQFIFQYYREEENGRGNFPPRFSGLQFPNYSSELNVNALELDDSALYLCASSASSGTQYFGPGTRLTVL.

This rearrangement joins TRBV28 to TRBJ2-7; D unresolved. This CDR3 is built from 13 residues. The V end was cut by 7 bases, the J end by 0 bases, with 10 bases between. Germline values: CDR1 MDHEN, CDR2 SYDVKM. DNA for the CDR3: TGTGCCAGCACGCCAGGTTCCTCCTACGAGCAGTACTTC. Encoded protein: CASTPGSSYEQYF.

In its sample, this clone was seen once. This chain uses TRBV14 with TRBJ1-2; no definite D call. Looked up from germline, CDR1 is SGHDN and CDR2 is FVKESK. Trimming left V 0 bases short and J 4 bases short, with 9 bases between. The CDR3 covers 14 residues. The CDR3 spells CASSQDPVVYGYTF. CDR3 bases: TGTGCCAGCAGCCAAGATCCGGTAGTCTATGGCTACACCTTC.

J is TRBJ2-1 and V is TRBV7-2; D ambiguous. The CDR3 has 11 amino acids. Trimming took 5 bases from V and 4 from J, leaving 3 bases between them. The germline V gene encodes CDR1 SGHTA and CDR2 FQGNSA. As DNA, the CDR3 is TGTGCCAGCAGCCCATACAATGAGCAGTTCTTC. This sequence encodes CASSPYNEQFF.

This clone turned up a few times. This chain connects TRBV27 to TRBJ1-2; 7 bases align to TRBD1. The V segment lost 10 bases and the J segment 7 bases; nucleotides outside the gene matches: 6. Germline-derived CDR1 and CDR2 are MNHEY and SMNVEV (reference sequence). This CDR3 contains 11 residues. The CDR3 DNA follows: TGTGCCACCCAAGACAGGGCTGGCTACACCTTC. It yields the protein CATQDRAGYTF.

V gene TRBV7-9 combines with J gene TRBJ2-2; the D gene is possibly TRBD1 (6 bases). Germline CDR1 SEHNR, CDR2 FQNEAQ (reference sequence). Trimming stripped 0 bases from V and 4 bases from J, with 12 bases between. The CDR3 consists of 16 residues. CDR3 DNA: TGTGCCAGCAGCTTAGCGCAACAGGGAAGCACCGGGGAGCTGTTTTTT. This gives the protein CASSLAQQGSTGELFF.

V is TRBV27 and J is TRBJ2-7, with D possibly matching TRBD1 (6 bases). CDR3 length: 14 amino acids. From germline, CDR1 is MNHEY and CDR2 SMNVEV (reference sequence). V lost 8 bases and J 3 bases, leaving 17 bases between the germline ends. CDR3 sequence: CASGPTGTGYEQYF. The DNA of the CDR3 is TGTGCCAGCGGGCCGACAGGAACGGGCTACGAGCAGTACTTC.

This chain connects TRBV27 to TRBJ1-3, with 7 bases lining up with TRBD1. The germline V gene encodes CDR1 MNHEY and CDR2 SMNVEV (reference sequence). Trimming cost V 5 bases and J 3 bases; bases outside gene matches: 7. This CDR3 region has 15 residues. CDR3 coding DNA: TGTGCCAGCAGTAGAGACGGGACAGTTGGAAACACCATATATTTT. It codes for CASSRDGTVGNTIYF.

This chain connects TRBV9 to TRBJ2-1, with 8 bases aligning to TRBD2. J lost 0 bases, V lost 3 bases, and 8 bases had no gene match. The V gene's germline CDR1 is SGDLS and CDR2 YYNGEE. The CDR3 runs to 17 residues. In nucleotides, the CDR3 is TGTGCCAGCAGCGAGCGTAGCGGGACCAGCTCCTACAATGAGCAGTTCTTC. This gives the protein CASSERSGTSSYNEQFF.

The CDR3 reads CSVEPSGLANEQFF. CDR3 DNA: TGCAGCGTTGAGCCGTCGGGACTAGCTAATGAGCAGTTCTTC. The chain recombines TRBV29-1 with TRBJ2-1, with 9 bases lining up with TRBD2. The CDR3 loop spans 14 amino acids. The germline V gene encodes CDR1 SQVTM and CDR2 ANQGSEA. Unmatched junction bases numbered 7, after V lost 3 bases and J lost 7 bases.

The chain links TRBV4-1 to TRBJ2-1; TRBD2 aligns across 11 bases. The CDR3 sequence is 15 residues long. The germline V gene encodes CDR1 MGHRA and CDR2 YSYEKL. V was clipped by 5 bases and J by 4 bases; unmatched bases: 4. CDR3 sequence reads: CASSDGTSGYNEQFF. The CDR3 DNA is TGCGCCAGCAGCGATGGGACTAGCGGTTACAATGAGCAGTTCTTC.

CDR3 bases: TGTGCCAGCTCACGTAAGCAGGGGGCAAACACTGAAGCTTTCTTT. Translating it yields CASSRKQGANTEAFF. This chain connects TRBV18 to TRBJ1-1, with 8 bases fitting TRBD1. CDR1 is KGHSH and CDR2 is LQKENI in the germline V gene. V trimming: 4 bases; J trimming: 2 bases; junction bases outside the gene matches: 6. This CDR3 spans 15 amino acids.

In this sample, this clone turned up once. The chain joins TRBV13 to TRBJ2-7, with 7 bases fitting TRBD1. The germline gives CDR1 PRHDT, CDR2 FYEKMQ (reference sequence). This CDR3 comprises 15 residues. Losses at the gene ends were 7 bases for V and 5 bases for J; bases not matched to a gene: 14. Here the CDR3 reads CASTDRDSPSDEQYF. CDR3 DNA sequence: TGTGCCAGCACGGACCGGGACAGCCCGTCTGACGAGCAGTACTTC.

A single count supports this clone. This sequence joins TRBV2 and TRBJ1-2, with D unclear. The CDR3 runs 14 residues. The germline V gene encodes CDR1 SNHLY and CDR2 FYNNEI. V was trimmed by 0 bases and J by 0 bases, leaving 5 bases between them. CDR3 in DNA: TGTGCCAGCAGTGAAGCGGGATCTAACTATGGCTACACCTTC. Amino acids: CASSEAGSNYGYTF.

The gene calls are TRBV11-2 and TRBJ2-2; D may be TRBD2 (5 bases). V lost 0 bases and J 3 bases, leaving 14 bases between the germline ends. The CDR3 loop spans 17 amino acids. From germline, CDR1 is SGHAT and CDR2 FQNNGV. The CDR3 nucleotides read TGTGCCAGCAGCTTAGACCGAGGGCGCAGCTACACCGGGGAGCTGTTTTTT. Translated: CASSLDRGRSYTGELFF.

This chain uses TRBV2 with TRBJ1-1; D uncertain. The CDR3 sequence is 10 residues long. Deletions cut 7 bases from V and 7 bases from J, with 7 bases between. Germline V CDR1 and CDR2: SNHLY, FYNNEI. The CDR3 region is CASKALEAFF. For the CDR3, the DNA is TGTGCCAGCAAGGCCCTTGAAGCTTTCTTT. Supplemented by reference TRBV2 and TRBJ1-1, the full variable domain reads EPEVTQTPSHQVTQMGQEVILRCVPISNHLYFYWYRQILGQKVEFLVSFYNNEISEKSEIFDDQFSVERPDGSNFTLKIRSTKLEDSAMYFCASKALEAFFGQGTRLTVV.

This clone was observed a single time. The chain recombines TRBV27 with TRBJ2-7, with 8 bases aligning to TRBD1. Per germline, CDR1 MNHEY and CDR2 SMNVEV (reference sequence). Losses at the gene ends were 7 bases for V and 3 bases for J; bases not matched to a gene: 5. CDR3 length equals 13 residues. The CDR3 sequence is CASTSGGFYEQYF. The CDR3 DNA reads as TGTGCCAGCACTTCAGGGGGCTTCTACGAGCAGTACTTC.

V usage is TRBV7-9 and J usage is TRBJ2-7; tentatively, D is TRBD2 (6 bases). Trimming cost V 5 bases and J 6 bases, with 17 bases left between them. The CDR3 has 14 residues. The germline V gene has CDR1 SEHNR and CDR2 FQNEAQ (reference sequence). CDR3 sequence (DNA): TGTGCCAGCAGCCACGCCGGGCAGGGACTCGAGCAGTACTTC. This codes for CASSHAGQGLEQYF.

The CDR3 nucleotides read TGTGCCACCAGTAGTCTTAGTGAGCAGTTCTTC. It codes for CATSSLSEQFF. The genes are TRBV15 and TRBJ2-1; no firm D call. The CDR3 runs to 11 residues. Germline V gene data show CDR1 as LNHNV and CDR2 as YYDKDF (reference sequence). Trimming took 6 bases from V and 9 from J, leaving 9 bases between them. The variable domain in full, completed from reference TRBV15 and TRBJ2-1, reads DAMVIQNPRYQVTQFGKPVTLSCSQTLNHNVMYWYQQKSSQAPKLLFHYYDKDFNNEADTPDNFQSRRPNTSFCFLDIRSPGLGDTAMYLCATSSLSEQFFGPGTRLTVL.

The chain couples TRBV13 to TRBJ2-2, with TRBD1 identical over 10 bases. With 5 bases clipped from V and 5 bases from J, the junction kept 5 bases outside the gene matches. This CDR3 spans 15 amino acids. The germline gives CDR1 PRHDT, CDR2 FYEKMQ (reference sequence). The CDR3 region has the DNA TGTGCCAGCAGCCTCCGGACAGGGGGAACCGGGGAGCTGTTTTTT. Amino acid sequence: CASSLRTGGTGELFF. Complete variable domain (other parts from reference TRBV13 and TRBJ2-2): AAGVIQSPRHLIKEKRETATLKCYPIPRHDTVYWYQQGPGQDPQFLISFYEKMQSDKGSIPDRFSAQQFSDYHSELNMSSLELGDSALYFCASSLRTGGTGELFFGEGSRLTVL.

The chain uses TRBV7-9 and TRBJ2-5; 7 nucleotides agree with TRBD2. Trimming removed 5 bases from V and 2 bases from J; junction bases left unmatched: 8. Germline V gives CDR1 SEHNR, CDR2 FQNEAQ (reference sequence). This CDR3 is built from 15 residues. The CDR3 coding sequence is TGTGCCAGCAGCCGGGGGGAGAGTGAACAAGAGACCCAGTACTTC. Its translation: CASSRGESEQETQYF.

The sample holds one count of this clone. DNA for the CDR3: TGTGCCAGCAGTGAGGCAGCCTCCTACGAGCAGTACTTC. It yields the protein CASSEAASYEQYF. This chain joins TRBV25-1 and TRBJ2-7; no reliable D call. Germline CDR1 and CDR2: MGHDK and SYGVNS. The V end lost 3 bases, the J end lost 0 bases, and 6 bases lay between the germline ends. This CDR3 has 13 residues.

This clone came up once. V usage is TRBV29-1 and J usage is TRBJ2-7, with a possible D match to TRBD1 (6 bases). V lost 4 bases and J 4 bases, leaving 14 bases between the germline ends. The length of the CDR3 is 13 residues. CDR1 is SQVTM and CDR2 is ANQGSEA in the germline V gene. The CDR3 is CSVATGQVYEQYF. The CDR3 nucleotides are TGCAGCGTTGCCACGGGACAAGTTTACGAGCAGTACTTC.

This chain joins TRBV7-9 and TRBJ1-1, with 8 nucleotides matching TRBD1. The ends lost 2 bases at V and 11 bases at J; junction bases unmatched: 13. Germline CDR1 reads SEHNR; CDR2 reads FQNEAQ (reference sequence). The CDR3 runs 15 residues. The CDR3 sequence is CASSLYGQGSVEAFF. The CDR3 bases are TGTGCCAGCAGCTTATACGGACAGGGCAGCGTCGAGGCTTTCTTT. Together with reference TRBV7-9 and TRBJ1-1, the CDR3 gives the full variable domain: DTGVSQNPRHKITKRGQNVTFRCDPISEHNRLYWYRQTLGQGPEFLTYFQNEAQLEKSRLLSDRFSAERPKGSFSTLEIQRTEQGDSAMYLCASSLYGQGSVEAFFGQGTRLTVV.

The chain employs TRBV7-9 and TRBJ2-1; D unresolved. This CDR3 has 13 amino acids. Trimming cost V 5 bases and J 4 bases, with 9 bases left between them. CDR1 and CDR2 (germline): SEHNR, FQNEAQ (reference sequence). CDR3 DNA: TGTGCCAGCAGCCAAAGCCTTTACAATGAGCAGTTCTTC. It translates to CASSQSLYNEQFF.

The chain links TRBV5-8 to TRBJ2-7, with D maybe TRBD1 (5 bases). This CDR3 spans 15 amino acids. Germline values: CDR1 SGHTS, CDR2 YDEGEE. V lost 2 bases and J 3 bases, leaving 15 bases between the germline ends. CDR3 DNA: TGTGCCAGCAGCTTCGTCAGGGTCCAAGTCTACGAGCAGTACTTC. It codes for CASSFVRVQVYEQYF.

The J gene is TRBJ2-1, the V gene TRBV29-1; either TRBD1 or TRBD2 may supply D (6 bases each). Germline-derived CDR1 and CDR2 are SQVTM and ANQGSEA. V was pared by 3 bases and J by 7 bases, with 16 bases between. This CDR3 region has 14 residues. Here the CDR3 reads CSVDLTGTGNEQFF. As DNA, the CDR3 is TGCAGCGTTGATTTAACAGGGACTGGGAATGAGCAGTTCTTC.